This TCR beta chain was captured by sequencing in a study of CD4 T cells in relation to SARS-CoV-2 and coronaviruses. Study details: ViraFEST: roughly 10-day antigen culture of PBMCs, then TCR beta CDR3 sequencing. No peptide or an HIV-1 Nef peptide pool served as negative control.

The unexposed donors gave CD4+ T cells in about 2010-2018, prior to COVID-19. The cells were cultured for under twelve days before CD4+ T cells were isolated. As cell numbers allowed, unexposed-donor CD4+ T cells faced SARS-CoV-2 S/N and four cold-coronavirus spikes. Measured with immunoSEQ multiplex PCR; TCRdb has only the in-frame clones, and not every one. The sample has 20,000 to 25,000 clones; around 78% are singletons. CDR1 and CDR2 from the germline V gene are MGHDK and SYGVNS. CDR3 length equals 13 residues. The V and J ends lost 8 bases and 8 bases respectively, with 16 bases between them. A word on this clone: Its antigen is not known.

This chain uses TRBV25-1 with TRBJ2-4; D is undetermined. The sample consisted of CD4+ T cells from PBMCs, cultured in vitro. The receptor's source is a human donor in good health. This CDR3 is CASLGNPSDIQYF. As DNA, the CDR3 is TGTGCCAGCTTGGGCAACCCTTCGGACATTCAGTACTTC.